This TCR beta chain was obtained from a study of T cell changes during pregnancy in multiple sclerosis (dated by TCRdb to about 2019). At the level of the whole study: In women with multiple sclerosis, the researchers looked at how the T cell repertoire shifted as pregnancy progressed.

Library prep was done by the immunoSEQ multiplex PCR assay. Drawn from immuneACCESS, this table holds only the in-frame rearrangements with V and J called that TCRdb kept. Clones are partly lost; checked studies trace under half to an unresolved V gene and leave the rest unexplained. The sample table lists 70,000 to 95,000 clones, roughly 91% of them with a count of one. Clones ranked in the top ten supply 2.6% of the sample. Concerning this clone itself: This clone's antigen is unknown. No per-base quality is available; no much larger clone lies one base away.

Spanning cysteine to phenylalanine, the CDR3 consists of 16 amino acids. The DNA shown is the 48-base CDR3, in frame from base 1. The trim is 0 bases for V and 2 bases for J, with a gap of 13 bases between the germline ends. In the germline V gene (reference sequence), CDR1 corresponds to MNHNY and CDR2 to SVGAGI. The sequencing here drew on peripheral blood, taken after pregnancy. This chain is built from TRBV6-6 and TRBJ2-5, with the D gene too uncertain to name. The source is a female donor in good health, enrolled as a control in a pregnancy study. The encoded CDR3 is CASSYSRMAVQETQYF. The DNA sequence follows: TGTGCCAGCAGTTACTCCAGGATGGCCGTTCAAGAGACCCAGTACTTC.